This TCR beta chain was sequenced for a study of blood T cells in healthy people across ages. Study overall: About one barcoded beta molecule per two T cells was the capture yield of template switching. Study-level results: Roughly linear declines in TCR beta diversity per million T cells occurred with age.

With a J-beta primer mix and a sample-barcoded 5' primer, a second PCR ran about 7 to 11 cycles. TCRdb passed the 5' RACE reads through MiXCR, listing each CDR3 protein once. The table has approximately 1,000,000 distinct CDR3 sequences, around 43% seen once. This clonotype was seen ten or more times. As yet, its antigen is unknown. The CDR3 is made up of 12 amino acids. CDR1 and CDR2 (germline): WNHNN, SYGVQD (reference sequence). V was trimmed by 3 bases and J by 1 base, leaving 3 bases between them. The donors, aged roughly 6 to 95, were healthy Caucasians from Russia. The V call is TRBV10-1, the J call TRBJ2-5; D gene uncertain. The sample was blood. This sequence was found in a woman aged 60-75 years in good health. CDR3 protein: CASSDSQETQYF. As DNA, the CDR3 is TGCGCCAGCAGTGACAGCCAAGAGACCCAGTACTTC.